Presented here are 27 T cell receptor beta chains from one specimen sequenced in a study of T cells in women clearing cervical HPV infection. Repertoires were generated with immunoSEQ multiplex PCR, while TCRdb's copy carries only in-frame clones and drops some. Its table records tens of thousands of clones. Sequencing used blood buffy coat. The receptors come from a woman between 18 and 70 years old with a cervical HPV16 infection that either progressed to CIN3+ or cleared (not recorded which).

As to this clone: The read ends 3 residues shy of where the CDR3 ends; the end is completed using the germline J gene. The chain couples TRBV11-2 to TRBJ1-1; D possibly corresponds to TRBD1 (5 bases). Germline V gene data show CDR1 as SGHAT and CDR2 as FQNNGV. This CDR3 comprises 13 residues. The covered CDR3 bases are TGTGCCAGCAGCTTAGGGAGTGGGGCCAAG. As protein: CASSLGSGAK. The full CDR3 protein reads CASSLGSGAKAFF.

Worth noting for this clone: The CDR3 end is not reached by the read, which stops 3 residues before it; the germline J gene fills it in. This chain links TRBV12-3 or TRBV12-4 with TRBJ2-1; TRBD1 is a possible D gene (6 bases). Trimming removed 4 bases at V and 9 bases at J, with 22 bases between. The CDR3 has 16 residues. This CDR3 reads CASSSKPGPGDSEQFF. The covered CDR3 bases are TGTGCCAGCAGTTCGAAACCGGGACCAGGGGATTCTGAG.

The part of the CDR3 DNA that was read is TGTGCCAGCAGTCGTAACCCCGGGGGGGCCTACGAC. Encoded protein: CASSRNPGGAYD. The complete CDR3 sequence is CASSRNPGGAYDYTF. The chain uses TRBV2 and TRBJ1-2; TRBD1 is a possible D gene (6 bases). The read ends 3 residues shy of where the CDR3 ends; the end is completed using the germline J gene. CDR1 SNHLY and CDR2 FYNNEI come from the germline V gene. This CDR3 is 15 amino acids long.

On this clone: The read ends 3 residues shy of where the CDR3 ends; the end is completed using the germline J gene. The V call is TRBV4-1, the J call TRBJ2-5; TRBD2 matches at 8 bases. This CDR3 has 17 residues. Trimming at V came to 0 bases and at J to 1 base, leaving 7 bases not matched to a gene. The germline V gene encodes CDR1 MGHRA and CDR2 YSYEKL. The CDR3 DNA, read in part, is TGCGCCAGCAGCCAAGATCGGGCGGGGGGCCGCCAAGAGACC. Its translation is CASSQDRAGGRQET. The whole CDR3 sequence reads CASSQDRAGGRQETQYF.

A remark on this clone: The CDR3 extends 3 residues past the end of the read, so its final part is completed from the germline J gene. The V call is TRBV11-2, the J call TRBJ2-7; the D gene is possibly TRBD1 (6 bases). Germline V gene data show CDR1 as SGHAT and CDR2 as FQNNGV. The CDR3 runs 15 residues. V dropped 5 bases and J dropped 2 bases, with 16 bases sitting between them. The CDR3 here is CASSLVPGQTYEQYF. Incomplete CDR3 DNA: TGTGCCAGCAGCCTCGTTCCTGGACAGACCTACGAG.

As for this clone: The CDR3 is cut off 3 residues early in the read; its end comes from the germline J gene. The chain links TRBV6-1 to TRBJ1-3, with D uncertain. Deletions cut 3 bases from V and 3 bases from J, with 6 bases between. CDR3 length: 13 residues. Per germline, CDR1 MNHNS and CDR2 SASEGT. CDR3 loop: CASSDLIGNTIYF. CDR3 bases read: TGTGCCAGCAGTGATCTTATTGGAAACACC.

Concerning this clone: The CDR3 end is not reached by the read, which stops 3 residues before it; the germline J gene fills it in. The V and J genes are TRBV9 and TRBJ1-3; no definite D call. This CDR3 spans 16 amino acids. With 4 bases removed from V and 0 bases from J, the gap between germline ends came to 14 bases. Looked up from germline, CDR1 is SGDLS and CDR2 is YYNGEE. The part of the CDR3 DNA that was read is TGTGCCAGCAGCCCTTCTCCAACAGTCTCTGGAAACACC. Protein: CASSPSPTVSGNT. The CDR3 reads in full as CASSPSPTVSGNTIYF.

On this clone itself: The read is 3 residues too short to cover the CDR3 end, so that end is filled in from the germline J gene. This rearrangement joins TRBV2 to TRBJ1-5; 7 positions match TRBD1. Germline V gene lookup returns CDR1 SNHLY and CDR2 FYNNEI. V gave up 6 bases and J gave up 2 bases; unmatched junction bases: 7. This CDR3 region has 15 residues. The sequenced CDR3 bases are TGTGCCAGCAGAGACAGGGACGGCGGCAATCAGCCC. This encodes CASRDRDGGNQP. The entire CDR3 is CASRDRDGGNQPQHF.

Notes on this clone: The CDR3 goes on 3 residues after the read ends, and that part is filled in from the germline J gene. V usage is TRBV20-1 and J usage is TRBJ1-3; weak D call: TRBD1 (5 bases). The CDR3 is 14 amino acids. CDR1 and CDR2 from the germline V gene are DFQATT and SNEGSKA (reference sequence). V was shortened by 6 bases and J by 5 bases, with 17 bases between the two germline ends. The part of the CDR3 DNA that was read is TGCAGTGCCCAGGACCCGGCGGACAGAAACACC. Protein: CSAQDPADRNT. The whole CDR3 sequence reads CSAQDPADRNTIYF.

Worth noting for this clone: The read comes to an end 3 residues before the CDR3 does, leaving the germline J gene to fill in the end. The chain has TRBV6-2 or TRBV6-3 and TRBJ1-1; D perhaps matches TRBD1 (5 bases). This CDR3 has 14 amino acids. Germline V gene data show CDR1 as MNHEY and CDR2 as SVGEGT. CDR3 protein: CASSPPGLAYEAFF. Incomplete CDR3 DNA: TGTGCCAGCAGCCCACCGGGACTAGCCTACGAG.

Points on this clone: The read is 3 residues too short to cover the CDR3 end, so that end is filled in from the germline J gene. The chain employs TRBV2 and TRBJ1-5, with D perhaps matching TRBD1 (5 bases). Germline V gene lookup returns CDR1 SNHLY and CDR2 FYNNEI. V lost 8 bases and J 4 bases, leaving 12 bases between the germline ends. CDR3 length: 13 residues. Partial CDR3 DNA: TGTGCCAGCGCGAAGGGGCAGAATCAGCCC. It specifies CASAKGQNQP. The complete CDR3 sequence is CASAKGQNQPQHF.

On this clone: Sequence at one end of the junction differs from germline and may be a read error. The sequenced fragment ends 3 residues before the CDR3 boundary, so the rest is inferred from the germline J gene. The chain joins TRBV4-2 to TRBJ2-7, with D possibly being TRBD1 (6 bases). In germline, CDR1 is LGHNA, CDR2 YNFKEQ. The CDR3 covers 14 residues. The CDR3 sequence is CASSQSRGPYEQYF. Partial CDR3 DNA: TGCGCCAGCAGCCAAAGCAGGGGTCCCTACGAG.

Concerning this clone: At one boundary the junction diverges from the germline segment, which might be a read error. The CDR3 end lies 3 residues beyond the end of the read and is filled in from the germline J gene. The V call is TRBV4-2, the J call TRBJ2-2, with no clear D. The germline CDR1 and CDR2 sequences are LGHNA and YNFKEQ. The CDR3 has 16 residues. This CDR3 reads CASSQAHSRGTGELFF. Partial CDR3 DNA: TGCGCCAGCAGCCAAGCTCACAGTCGAGGCACCGGGGAG.

Comments on this clone: Coverage ceases 3 residues before the CDR3 finishes, and the germline J gene fills in the end. The rearrangement links TRBV20-1 to TRBJ2-5; 11 nucleotides line up with TRBD2. Per the germline V gene, CDR1 is DFQATT and CDR2 is SNEGSKA (reference sequence). J was trimmed by 3 bases and V by 5 bases; bases with no gene match: 11. This CDR3 is 16 amino acids long. The CDR3 loop is CSAPKGSGGDKETQYF. CDR3 bases read: TGCAGTGCTCCGAAGGGTAGCGGGGGGGATAAAGAGACC.

Points on this clone: The read halts 3 residues ahead of the CDR3 end, with the missing end drawn from the germline J gene. The chain has TRBV19 and TRBJ1-4, with D maybe TRBD1 (5 bases). V was pared by 5 bases and J by 8 bases, with 15 bases between. The CDR3 extends over 14 amino acids. Germline loops: CDR1 LNHDA, CDR2 SQIVND (reference sequence). The chain's CDR3 is CASSASGTGEKLFF. CDR3 DNA (partial): TGTGCCAGTAGTGCCTCAGGGACTGGGGAAAAA. The full variable domain, completed using reference TRBV19 and TRBJ1-4, is DGGITQSPKYLFRKEGQNVTLSCEQNLNHDAMYWYRQDPGQGLRLIYYSQIVNDFQKGDIAEGYSVSREKKESFPLTVTSAQKNPTAFYLCASSASGTGEKLFFGSGTQLSVL.

Of note for this clone: The read terminates 3 residues before the CDR3 end, so the remaining end is supplied by the germline J gene. The gene calls are TRBV29-1 and TRBJ1-1; TRBD1 might be the D (6 bases). Germline V CDR1 and CDR2: SQVTM, ANQGSEA. The germline V and J ends were trimmed by 5 bases and 3 bases, with 10 bases remaining between them. CDR3 length: 12 amino acids. CDR3 bases read: TGCAGCGTTCTACAGGGTCACACTGAA. This gives the protein CSVLQGHTE. The whole CDR3 sequence is CSVLQGHTEAFF.

On this clone: With the read ending 3 residues before the CDR3 end, the germline J gene is used to fill in that end. V usage is TRBV5-6 and J usage is TRBJ2-1, with D possibly matching TRBD1 (5 bases). The V gene lost 3 bases and the J gene lost 7 bases, with 14 bases spanning the gap. The CDR3 length is 14 residues. Germline values: CDR1 SGHDT, CDR2 YYEEEE. Incomplete CDR3 DNA: TGTGCCAGCAGCTACTCAGGAAACAGGAATGAG. Translated: CASSYSGNRNE. The full CDR3 reads CASSYSGNRNEQFF.

Points on this clone: The read finishes 3 residues shy of the CDR3 end, and the germline J gene is used to complete it. This chain links TRBV2 with TRBJ1-1, with a weak D call TRBD1 (6 bases). The V gene's germline CDR1 is SNHLY and CDR2 FYNNEI. The CDR3 totals 18 residues. Trimming shortened V by 6 bases and J by 0 bases, and 23 bases separated the two germline ends. This chain's CDR3 is CASSQKPLPTGLNTEAFF. The sequenced CDR3 bases are TGTGCCAGCAGCCAGAAACCTCTACCGACAGGCTTGAACACTGAA.

As regards this clone: The read ends 3 residues before the CDR3 terminus; that terminus is restored from the germline J gene. This chain uses TRBV7-3 with TRBJ1-1, with a weak D call TRBD1 (6 bases). CDR3 size: 16 residues. The germline V and J ends were trimmed by 1 base and 2 bases, with 14 bases remaining between them. Germline V gene lookup returns CDR1 SGHTA and CDR2 FQGTGA. Partial CDR3 DNA: TGTGCCAGCAGCTTAAATGCGCGGGGGGCAAACACTGAA. This translates into CASSLNARGANTE. The CDR3 reads in full as CASSLNARGANTEAFF.

Note on this clone: The read halts 3 residues ahead of the CDR3 end, with the missing end drawn from the germline J gene. This sequence joins TRBV2 and TRBJ2-3; 7 bases align to TRBD1. The junction had 2 bases not matched to a gene; V was cut back by 1 base and J by 1 base. CDR3 length: 15 residues. CDR1 is SNHLY, CDR2 FYNNEI, per germline. The CDR3 loop is CASSEGDRGTDTQYF. The CDR3 bases that were read are TGTGCCAGCAGTGAAGGTGACAGGGGCACAGATACG.

To note about this clone: Read data end 3 residues before the CDR3 end; the end is taken from the germline J gene. This chain connects TRBV20-1 to TRBJ1-5; no firm D call. CDR3 length: 13 residues. Trimming shortened V by 6 bases and J by 0 bases, and 9 bases separated the two germline ends. Germline CDR1 DFQATT, CDR2 SNEGSKA (reference sequence). This CDR3 reads CSARQNSNQPQHF. CDR3 bases read: TGCAGTGCACGACAAAATAGCAATCAGCCC.

A word on this clone: The read stops 3 residues short of the end of the CDR3; the missing end is completed from the germline J gene. The V call is TRBV2, the J call TRBJ1-2; possibly TRBD1 for D (5 bases). The CDR3 is 15 amino acids. Trimming removed 4 bases at V and 3 bases at J, with 15 bases between. Germline V lookup: CDR1 SNHLY, CDR2 FYNNEI. The sequenced CDR3 bases are TGTGCCAGCAGTGTGTTCGGCAGGGTGTACTATGGC. Protein: CASSVFGRVYYG. The whole CDR3 is CASSVFGRVYYGYTF.

Worth noting for this clone: The sequence runs out 3 residues before the end of the CDR3; the remainder is reconstructed from the germline J gene. The gene calls are TRBV4-1 and TRBJ1-3; tentatively, D is TRBD1 (6 bases). CDR1 and CDR2 (germline): MGHRA, YSYEKL. This CDR3 comprises 15 residues. Trimming took 2 bases from V and 4 from J, leaving 12 bases between them. The CDR3 sequence is CASSQPRGSGNTIYF. The DNA read from the CDR3 is TGCGCCAGCAGCCAACCCAGGGGATCGGGAAACACC.

A note on this clone: The CDR3 end is not reached by the read, which stops 3 residues before it; the germline J gene fills it in. This sequence joins TRBV7-9 and TRBJ2-3; D is ambiguous. V lost 5 bases, J lost 3 bases, and 6 bases lay in between. CDR1 and CDR2 (germline): SEHNR, FQNEAQ (reference sequence). The CDR3 runs 12 residues. The CDR3 is CASSPQTDTQYF. CDR3 bases read: TGTGCCAGCAGCCCCCAAACAGATACG.

This CDR3 is CASSLGEGGYNEQFF. CDR3 DNA, as far as it was read: TGCGCCAGCAGCTTGGGAGAGGGGGGGTACAATGAG. The chain uses TRBV5-1 and TRBJ2-1; a weak D match, TRBD2 (7 bases). The CDR3 end falls 3 residues outside the read, so it is completed with the germline J gene. This CDR3 region has 15 residues. The V end lost 0 bases, the J end lost 4 bases, and 11 bases lay between the germline ends. CDR1 and CDR2 (germline): SGHRS, YFSETQ. The entire variable domain, with the rest obtained from reference TRBV5-1 and TRBJ2-1, is as follows: KAGVTQTPRYLIKTRGQQVTLSCSPISGHRSVSWYQQTPGQGLQFLFEYFSETQRNKGNFPGRFSGRQFSNSRSEMNVSTLELGDSALYLCASSLGEGGYNEQFFGPGTRLTVL.

In regard to this clone: The CDR3 extends 3 residues past the end of the read, so its final part is completed from the germline J gene. V usage is TRBV10-3 and J usage is TRBJ1-5, with 11 bases matching TRBD1. The CDR3 length is 18 residues. J was trimmed by 0 bases and V by 6 bases; bases with no gene match: 10. Per the germline V gene, CDR1 is ENHRY and CDR2 is SYGVKD. This CDR3 reads CAISTGTGGSYSNQPQHF. The sequenced part of the CDR3 DNA is TGTGCCATCAGCACCGGGACAGGGGGGAGTTATAGCAATCAGCCC.

Concerning this clone itself: The DNA ends 3 residues before the CDR3 does, and the rest of the CDR3 is filled in from the germline J gene. The chain combines TRBV19 with TRBJ2-1; 8 bases fit TRBD1. The J segment lost 4 bases and the V segment lost 3 bases, leaving 14 bases of the junction unmatched. Germline CDR1 reads LNHDA; CDR2 reads SQIVND (reference sequence). The CDR3 is 18 amino acids. CDR3: CASSMGRGPPAEYNEQFF. The DNA read from the CDR3 is TGTGCCAGTAGTATGGGCAGGGGGCCCCCCGCGGAATACAATGAG.